This T cell receptor (beta chain) is drawn from a study of blood T cell repertoires in COVID-19. About the study: PBMCs, B-cell-depleted T cells, or T cells were the source of the cDNA or gDNA that made up the material.

In the study's own analysis: Amplification of reference gene primers provided the estimated nucleated cell counts. Libraries were prepared by immunoSEQ multiplex PCR; TCRdb keeps only in-frame clonotypes and omits some of them. V, J and clone size derive from that table, while D and trimming were established from the DNA sequence. The table includes approximately 140,000 clones, 84% detected once. Germline V gene lookup returns CDR1 GTSNPN and CDR2 SVGIG (reference sequence). Trimming cost V 7 bases and J 4 bases, with 16 bases left between them. The CDR3 is made up of 13 amino acids. This chain connects TRBV30 to TRBJ1-2; weak D call: TRBD1 (6 bases). This TCR derives from a woman older than 75 in a cohort sampled during active or convalescent COVID-19. The sequenced sample consisted of peripheral blood. The chain's CDR3 is CAYQMQGFYGYTF. The DNA of the CDR3 is TGTGCCTACCAGATGCAGGGGTTCTATGGCTACACCTTC.